The present T cell receptor beta chain was sequenced within a study of cytomegalovirus exposure and HLA in healthy donors. The PCR used 60 Vbeta and 13 Jbeta primers. Per the original data handling: In a later analysis, of 80 million or so unique beta chains, about 12 million appeared in at least two donors. Sequencing used immunoSEQ multiplex PCR; TCRdb keeps in-frame clones, though not all of them. V and J calls and clone size come straight from that table; D and trimming were deduced from the DNA. Among approximately 150,000 clones listed, approximately 80% were seen once. The CDR3 length is 14 residues. The V end was cut by 0 bases, the J end by 3 bases, with 9 bases between. The germline CDR1 and CDR2 sequences are SGHRS and YFSETQ.

The sample was PBMCs. The J gene is TRBJ1-2, the V gene TRBV5-1; D is unclear. The receptor was isolated from a man younger than 45 in good health and CMV-seropositive. This chain's CDR3 is CASSLGTGDYGYTF. The CDR3 DNA reads TGCGCCAGCAGCTTGGGAACCGGGGACTATGGCTACACCTTC.